Given below is one T cell receptor (beta chain) in context. Its antigen has not been determined. Base qualities are not provided; no much larger clone lies one nucleotide away. The data derive from a study of blood T cells in healthy people across ages (dated by TCRdb to between 2014 and 2017). About the full investigation: Template switching captured roughly one uniquely barcoded TCR beta cDNA molecule per two T cells in model experiments. Using deep sequencing normalized with unique cDNA molecular identifiers, the study measured how TCR beta repertoire diversity changes with age. The donors were divided into four age groups: young (average around 17 years), middle-aged (approximately 39), aged (about 56) and long-lived (about 84). To avoid experimental bias, donors of different ages were distributed randomly across sequencing lanes. For two donors (one aged 18 to 29 and one aged 80 or older), the study analyzed two additional independent replicas of 1 million unique cDNA reads from the same blood draw.

Donors were under 40 systemically healthy Caucasian individuals from Russia aged 6 to 90 years. Each donor gave 9.5 to 10 milliliters of peripheral blood, drawn into EDTA-treated Vacutainer tubes. Ficoll-Paque density-gradient centrifugation was used to isolate PBMCs, with at least 7 million obtained per sample. Total RNA was extracted from PBMCs with Trizol reagent, with at least 5 micrograms obtained per sample. For every donor, an aliquot of PBMCs went through flow cytometry to measure the percentages of naive CD45RAhigh/CD27high T cells. Broader findings and caveats from the paper: The percentage of naive T cells measured by flow cytometry correlated strongly with observed TCR beta diversity. Bulk unsorted PBMC profiling prevented conclusive comparison of naive and antigen-experienced compartments. Because the CMV infection status of the donors was unknown, age-related changes in expanded clonotypes may potentially have been confounded. Compared with the aged group, more naive CD4+ T cells, fewer expanded clones and increased TCR diversity were shown by the long-lived group, suggesting age selection. Estimates of total diversity based on one million sequenced T cells were considered lower bounds and underestimates. As age increased, observed TCR beta diversity per million T cells dropped in a roughly linear way, and a significant reduction was already evident by age roughly 40.

Library method: 5' RACE. The sequencer listed for this sample is Illumina HiSeq 2500. A second roughly 6 to 12 cycle PCR used a sample-barcoded 5' primer and a J-beta primer mix. A template-switch 5' adaptor carrying 12 random nucleotides introduced a unique molecular identifier onto each TCR beta cDNA molecule. Each sample yielded at least 3 million CDR3-containing paired-end reads. First-strand cDNA was synthesized from all RNA with the Mint cDNA synthesis kit, primed by a TRBC-specific oligonucleotide. Following uracil-DNA glycosylase treatment, all cDNA underwent a first 18-cycle PCR with the universal primers M1SS and BC2_uni_R. The published analysis was carried out like this. For normalization, 1 million high-quality reads, each with a distinct molecular identifier, were randomly selected from each sample. Instead of being binned into consensus sequences, reads that shared molecular identifiers were thrown out. MiTCR, set to a Q25 quality threshold and the strictest error-elimination algorithm, was used for CDR3 identification, clonotype clustering and error correction. A nonparametric unseen species model using Euler transformation provided a lower-bound estimate of total TCR beta diversity. TCRdb reprocessed the public reads (quality trimming at Q25 with fastp, clone calling with MiXCR) and kept in-frame beta chains. Rows merge per CDR3 protein into single entries with the most common DNA and genes. None of the V and J calls come from the authors' own analysis; TCRdb made them. The sample includes some 860,000 distinct CDR3 sequences, with more than 55% observed a single time. The top ten hold 20% to 30% of the sample.

For CDR1 and CDR2, the germline V gene lists SGHRS and YFSETQ. Taken from cysteine to phenylalanine, the CDR3 has 14 residues. Solely the CDR3 DNA is kept, with 42 bases framed from the first base. V loses 1 base of germline sequence and J loses 3 bases, and the interval between the two ends is 11 bases. Recombination connected TRBV5-1 to TRBJ2-7, with no D gene named confidently. The receptor comes from a middle-aged man in good health. The sequencing input was blood. The DNA sequence reads TGCGCCAGCAGCTTGACATCCATGGGCTACGAGCAGTACTTC. This yields the protein CASSLTSMGYEQYF.